This passage covers 27 T cell receptor beta chains from one sample sequenced in a study of T cell responses to AZD1222 COVID-19 vaccine (dated by TCRdb to the early 2020s). The method was the immunoSEQ multiplex PCR assay. The table was pulled from immuneACCESS by TCRdb, which kept in-frame rearrangements only. Such tables lose some clones; where checked, under half of the loss comes from unresolved V genes, and the rest has no known cause. This sample comprises some 50,000 clones, around 86% of them detected only once. Together, the top ten hold 16% of the sample. The time point label, read with the paper, signifies: baseline before first vaccination. The sequenced sample was peripheral blood, obtained on day 0 of AZD1222 vaccination. The receptor source for this set is an adult in good health.

This clone has only a few counts. This chain uses TRBV9 with TRBJ2-3, with D perhaps matching TRBD2 (5 bases). Deletions cut 2 bases from V and 8 bases from J, with 18 bases between. The CDR3 consists of 15 residues. From germline, CDR1 is SGDLS and CDR2 YYNGEE. CDR3 amino acids: CASSVGQERAGTQYF. In DNA, the CDR3 is TGTGCCAGCAGCGTCGGGCAGGAAAGGGCGGGTACGCAGTATTTT.

This chain joins TRBV27 and TRBJ1-2; D is uncertain. Per germline, CDR1 MNHEY and CDR2 SMNVEV (reference sequence). The CDR3 totals 13 residues. V gave up 2 bases and J gave up 6 bases, with 10 bases separating them. The CDR3 loop is CASSLSSAHGYTF. CDR3 nucleotide sequence: TGTGCCAGCAGTTTAAGCTCAGCCCATGGCTACACCTTC.

V usage is TRBV18 and J usage is TRBJ1-1; D gene ambiguous. The V end lost 6 bases, the J end lost 3 bases, and 14 bases lay between the germline ends. CDR1 is KGHSH and CDR2 is LQKENI in the germline V gene. The CDR3 runs 14 residues. The CDR3 loop reads CASSLDGRHTEAFF. The CDR3 DNA is TGTGCCAGCTCTCTAGACGGCCGACACACTGAAGCTTTCTTT. The full variable domain, with the rest looked up from reference TRBV18 and TRBJ1-1, is NAGVMQNPRHLVRRRGQEARLRCSPMKGHSHVYWYRQLPEEGLKFMVYLQKENIIDESGMPKERFSAEFPKEGPSILRIQQVVRGDSAAYFCASSLDGRHTEAFFGQGTRLTVV.

The V and J genes are TRBV5-1 and TRBJ1-2; a possible D gene is TRBD1 (5 bases). Looked up from germline, CDR1 is SGHRS and CDR2 is YFSETQ. With 4 bases removed from V and 1 base from J, the gap between germline ends came to 14 bases. The length of the CDR3 is 15 residues. CDR3 in amino acids: CASSPFQGFNYGYTF. CDR3 coding DNA: TGCGCCAGCAGCCCATTTCAGGGTTTTAACTATGGCTACACCTTC.

V usage is TRBV4-3 and J usage is TRBJ2-1; D is possibly TRBD2 (6 bases). The germline V gene has CDR1 LGHNA and CDR2 YSLEER. The CDR3 spans 15 residues. Trimming pared 2 bases from V and 5 bases from J, leaving 13 bases between. The CDR3 region has the DNA TGCGCCAGCAGCCAAATTACGGGACTCCACAATGAGCAGTTCTTC. Translation gives CASSQITGLHNEQFF.

This chain joins TRBV11-2 and TRBJ2-1; D is perhaps TRBD1 or TRBD2 (6 bases each). Germline loops: CDR1 SGHAT, CDR2 FQNNGV. Trimming left V 5 bases short and J 9 bases short, with 17 bases between. The CDR3 runs to 14 residues. This chain's CDR3 is CASSLMNGGPEQFF. CDR3 sequence (DNA): TGTGCCAGCAGCCTGATGAATGGGGGGCCTGAGCAGTTCTTC.

The chain combines TRBV19 with TRBJ1-2; 8 bases are a match to TRBD1. V was clipped by 3 bases and J by 8 bases; unmatched bases: 5. This CDR3 contains 13 residues. Germline lookup yields CDR1 LNHDA and CDR2 SQIVND (reference sequence). In DNA form, the CDR3 reads TGTGCCAGTAGTATTGGACAGGGAGGAGGCTACACCTTC. It translates to CASSIGQGGGYTF.

In the case of this clone: The junction departs from the called germline gene at one end, perhaps through a read error. The chain uses TRBV7-7 and TRBJ2-5; 7 nucleotides agree with TRBD2. This CDR3 comprises 13 residues. The germline CDR1 and CDR2 sequences are SSHAT and FNYEAQ (reference sequence). CDR3 sequence: CASTPGGQETQYF. CDR3 DNA sequence: TGTGCTAGCACCCCGGGGGGTCAAGAGACCCAGTACTTC.

The chain employs TRBV2 and TRBJ1-2; no definite D call. V was pared by 7 bases and J by 5 bases, with 14 bases between. The germline V gene has CDR1 SNHLY and CDR2 FYNNEI. The CDR3 has 13 residues. In DNA, the CDR3 is TGTGCCAGCAACCTGCGGGTCCATTATGGCTACACCTTC. Encoded protein: CASNLRVHYGYTF.

The V call is TRBV14, the J call TRBJ2-5; no reliable D call. The CDR3 spans 10 residues. V lost 0 bases and J lost 7, with 0 bases in between. Germline loops: CDR1 SGHDN, CDR2 FVKESK. The CDR3 reads CASSQETQYF. In DNA, the CDR3 is TGTGCCAGCAGCCAAGAGACCCAGTACTTC.

The rearrangement joins TRBV27 to TRBJ2-2, with TRBD2 identical over 10 bases. The germline V gene has CDR1 MNHEY and CDR2 SMNVEV (reference sequence). CDR3 length equals 16 residues. The V and J ends lost 8 bases and 5 bases, in that order; junction bases with no gene match: 11. The CDR3 protein is CASGDPGLAITGELFF. CDR3 in DNA: TGTGCCAGCGGGGATCCGGGACTAGCGATTACCGGGGAGCTGTTTTTT.

The rearrangement joins TRBV6-6 to TRBJ2-7; perhaps TRBD2 as D (5 bases). Trimming took 8 bases from V and 2 from J, leaving 13 bases between them. The CDR3 totals 13 residues. From germline, CDR1 is MNHNY and CDR2 SVGAGI (reference sequence). The DNA for the CDR3 is TGTGCCAGCGAGGGCAGCGATACCTACGAGCAGTACTTC. This codes for CASEGSDTYEQYF.

DNA for the CDR3: TGCAGCGCCAGAGGGGATAACACCGGGGAGCTGTTTTTT. Translating it yields CSARGDNTGELFF. The chain has TRBV29-1 and TRBJ2-2; D is tentatively TRBD1 or TRBD2 (5 bases each). Germline lookup yields CDR1 SQVTM and CDR2 ANQGSEA. V lost 7 bases to trimming and J lost 2 bases, with 11 bases between them. There are 13 residues in the CDR3.

Only a few counts were recorded for this clone. The CDR3 is CASSEQRSNQPQHF. In DNA, the CDR3 is TGTGCCAGCAGTGAACAGAGGAGCAATCAGCCCCAGCATTTT. This rearrangement joins TRBV2 to TRBJ1-5; D is unclear. This CDR3 contains 14 residues. Germline V gene data show CDR1 as SNHLY and CDR2 as FYNNEI. Trimming cost V 2 bases and J 1 base, with 6 bases left between them.

This chain uses TRBV7-3 with TRBJ2-2; weak D call: TRBD1 (5 bases). Trimming pared 3 bases from V and 4 bases from J, leaving 18 bases between. The CDR3 loop spans 17 amino acids. Germline V gene sequence: CDR1 SGHTA, CDR2 FQGTGA. The CDR3 loop reads CASSFGHGAFGTGELFF. CDR3 in DNA: TGTGCCAGCAGCTTTGGGCATGGGGCGTTTGGCACCGGGGAGCTGTTTTTT.

This chain uses TRBV12-3 or TRBV12-4 with TRBJ2-1, with a weak D call TRBD2 (5 bases). The CDR3 contains 13 residues. V was clipped by 6 bases and J by 3 bases, with 9 bases between them. The CDR3 DNA sequence: TGTGCCAGCAGCGCAACTAGCTACAATGAGCAGTTCTTC. Its translation: CASSATSYNEQFF.

The CDR3 protein is CASSPGRTGFENEKLFF. The CDR3 DNA follows: TGTGCCAGCAGCCCAGGAAGGACAGGGTTCGAGAATGAAAAACTGTTTTTT. The rearrangement uses TRBV11-2 and TRBJ1-4; TRBD1 aligns across 8 bases. The ends lost 5 bases at V and 5 bases at J; junction bases unmatched: 13. Germline assignment: CDR1 SGHAT and CDR2 FQNNGV. The length of the CDR3 is 17 residues.

This chain joins TRBV10-3 and TRBJ1-5; D remains ambiguous. CDR1 is ENHRY and CDR2 is SYGVKD in the germline V gene. The V end was cut by 0 bases, the J end by 0 bases, with 6 bases between. The CDR3 is 15 residues long. The CDR3 DNA reads TGTGCCATCAGTGAGTCCCACACTAGCAATCAGCCCCAGCATTTT. It yields the protein CAISESHTSNQPQHF.

V usage is TRBV18 and J usage is TRBJ2-1, with 10 nucleotides matching TRBD2. V was clipped by 3 bases and J by 10 bases; unmatched bases: 9. Germline V lookup: CDR1 KGHSH, CDR2 LQKENI. This CDR3 is 15 amino acids long. As DNA, the CDR3 is TGTGCCAGCTCACCCAGCGGGCCTAGCGGGGGCGAGCAGTTCTTC. Amino acids: CASSPSGPSGGEQFF.

The chain has TRBV2 and TRBJ2-3; D may be TRBD2 (6 bases). The germline gives CDR1 SNHLY, CDR2 FYNNEI. The germline V and J ends were trimmed by 5 bases and 1 base, with 10 bases remaining between them. This CDR3 spans 14 amino acids. The CDR3, as DNA: TGTGCCAGCAGTAGGGACTCTGGCACAGATACGCAGTATTTT. Translated: CASSRDSGTDTQYF. Full variable domain (rest looked up from reference TRBV2 and TRBJ2-3): EPEVTQTPSHQVTQMGQEVILRCVPISNHLYFYWYRQILGQKVEFLVSFYNNEISEKSEIFDDQFSVERPDGSNFTLKIRSTKLEDSAMYFCASSRDSGTDTQYFGPGTRLTVL.

This chain links TRBV5-4 with TRBJ2-5; D is perhaps TRBD2 (5 bases). CDR1 and CDR2 from the germline V gene are SGHNT and YYREEE (reference sequence). V lost 0 bases, J lost 4 bases, and 7 bases lay in between. The CDR3 runs 13 residues. In DNA form, the CDR3 reads TGTGCCAGCAGCTTGGCCGGGGTAGAGACCCAGTACTTC. This encodes CASSLAGVETQYF.

The chain employs TRBV9 and TRBJ1-2, with D uncertain. V was clipped by 1 base and J by 4 bases, with 17 bases between them. This CDR3 is built from 16 residues. Germline assignment: CDR1 SGDLS and CDR2 YYNGEE. The CDR3 bases are TGTGCCAGCAGCGTATCCCCGATTTGGGCTGGCTATGGCTACACCTTC. Protein: CASSVSPIWAGYGYTF.

The CDR3 nucleotides are TGTGCCAGCAGGATACCGGGACAGGGGGCGCAAACCTTC. It yields the protein CASRIPGQGAQTF. This sequence joins TRBV28 and TRBJ1-2; 12 positions agree with TRBD1. This CDR3 contains 13 residues. Germline CDR1 and CDR2: MDHEN and SYDVKM. The J segment lost 14 bases and the V segment lost 6 bases, leaving 10 bases of the junction unmatched.

This chain links TRBV4-2 with TRBJ2-7; the D gene is possibly TRBD1 (7 bases). The CDR3 length is 16 residues. The germline V gene has CDR1 LGHNA and CDR2 YNFKEQ. V was trimmed by 4 bases and J by 5 bases, leaving 21 bases between them. The CDR3 sequence: CASSRGPQGGDNEQYF. The CDR3 bases are TGTGCCAGCAGCCGGGGACCCCAGGGGGGTGATAACGAGCAGTACTTC.

This clone was recorded a few times. The chain couples TRBV6-5 to TRBJ1-1; no reliable D call. V lost 2 bases and J 3 bases, leaving 10 bases between the germline ends. The CDR3 loop spans 14 amino acids. Per the germline V gene, CDR1 is MNHEY and CDR2 is SVGAGI. The CDR3 nucleotides read TGTGCCAGCAGTTACGGGGTAGCGGACACTGAAGCTTTCTTT. Translated, it gives CASSYGVADTEAFF.

This chain connects TRBV7-8 to TRBJ1-1; unclear D gene. CDR3 length: 14 residues. In germline, CDR1 is SGHVS, CDR2 FQNEAQ. The ends were cut back, 1 base at V and 8 bases at J, with 14 bases in the middle. The CDR3 sequence is CASSLGRVDFEAFF. The CDR3 DNA follows: TGTGCCAGCAGCTTAGGCCGCGTGGACTTCGAAGCTTTCTTT.

About this clone itself: At one end, the junction sequence differs from germline, possibly due to a read error. V and J are TRBV28 and TRBJ2-1; D ambiguous. The CDR3 extends over 9 amino acids. The germline CDR1 and CDR2 sequences are MDHEN and SYDVKM. DNA for the CDR3: TGTGCCAGCCTCCCCCCCTTGGTCTTC. It translates to CASLPPLVF.